The rows below give T cell receptor beta chains drawn from one sample of a study of cytomegalovirus exposure and HLA in healthy donors. The data were produced by immunoSEQ multiplex PCR, yet TCRdb's version contains in-frame clones alone and is incomplete. The top ten clones hold approximately 31% of a sample with 120,000 or so clones, around 74% of them seen once. The sample comprised PBMCs. The source is a man between 60 and 70 years old in good health and CMV-seropositive. Each CDR3 is given with its conserved first and last residue. The D gene is left open where the match is weak. Clone size is not always given. Where it is, it says once, few, many or a class for expanded clones.

V,J,size,D,DNA,CDR3
TRBV30,TRBJ2-1,-,TRBD1,TGTGCCTGGAGCTCGCCGAGGGCAGGGGGTAACGAGCAGTTCTTC,CAWSSPRAGGNEQFF
TRBV11-2,TRBJ1-6,-,TRBD1,TGTGCCAGCAGCCCCTCAAAGGGACAGGGGCATTCACCCCTCCACTTT,CASSPSKGQGHSPLHF
TRBV9,TRBJ1-4,few,-,TGTGCCAGCAGCCCCGGTCTTGGGGCGGTGGGTGAAAAACTGTTTTTT,CASSPGLGAVGEKLFF
TRBV4-1,TRBJ1-1,once,-,TGCGCCAGCAGCCAAATCCCCAGTGAAGCTTTCTTT,CASSQIPSEAFF
TRBV28,TRBJ1-3,few,-,TGTGCCAGCAGTTTACCCGGGGGGCAAGGAAACACCATATATTTT,CASSLPGGQGNTIYF
TRBV5-4,TRBJ1-2,-,-,TGTGCCAGCAGATTCCTGAGGGGGAGCTATGGCTACACCTTC,CASRFLRGSYGYTF
TRBV6-6,TRBJ2-2,-,TRBD1,TGTGCCAGCATCAGGCAACAGGGGACCGGGGAGCTGTTTTTT,CASIRQQGTGELFF
TRBV28,TRBJ1-1,-,TRBD1,TGTGCCAGCAGTTTAGGGGGACAGCTGTCTACTGAAGCTTTCTTT,CASSLGGQLSTEAFF
TRBV5-1,TRBJ2-2,-,TRBD2,TGCGCCAGCAGCCCCATAGCGGGGGACACCGGGGAGCTGTTTTTT,CASSPIAGDTGELFF
TRBV30,TRBJ1-1,-,TRBD1,TGTGCCTGGAGTAGAGGGACAGGGCCAATGAACACTGAAGCTTTCTTT,CAWSRGTGPMNTEAFF